The 24 T cell receptor beta chains given below trace back to one sample, sequenced in a study of cytomegalovirus exposure and HLA in healthy donors. PCR employed 60 Vbeta and 13 Jbeta primers. Sequencing used immunoSEQ multiplex PCR; TCRdb keeps in-frame clones, though not all of them. Among about 140,000 clones listed, just under 85% were seen once. Sequenced input: PBMCs. The origin of the receptors is a man aged 40-55 years in good health and CMV-seropositive.

V is TRBV6-1 and J is TRBJ1-5; tentatively, D is TRBD1 (5 bases). This CDR3 is 15 amino acids long. Germline V gives CDR1 MNHNS, CDR2 SASEGT. V was trimmed by 2 bases and J by 5 bases, leaving 13 bases between them. The CDR3 reads CASSETWTGDQPQHF. CDR3 nucleotides: TGTGCCAGCAGTGAAACCTGGACGGGGGATCAGCCCCAGCATTTT.

The chain links TRBV4-3 to TRBJ1-3, with 8 bases matching TRBD1. CDR3 length: 16 residues. Losses at the gene ends were 2 bases for V and 0 bases for J; bases not matched to a gene: 3. CDR1 and CDR2 from the germline V gene are LGHNA and YSLEER. In nucleotides, the CDR3 is TGCGCCAGCAGCCAAACGGGACAGGACTCTGGAAACACCATATATTTT. Translated, it gives CASSQTGQDSGNTIYF.

This clone was found a few times. V gene TRBV10-3 combines with J gene TRBJ1-2; D gene ambiguous. Between the trimmed V and J ends, which lost 0 bases and 0 bases, there was a span of 2 bases. Germline CDR1 ENHRY, CDR2 SYGVKD. There are 13 residues in the CDR3. The CDR3 loop is CAISESTNYGYTF. CDR3 in DNA: TGTGCCATCAGTGAGTCTACTAACTATGGCTACACCTTC.

The chain recombines TRBV5-1 with TRBJ2-7; D is perhaps TRBD2 (6 bases). The CDR3 totals 13 residues. Trimming removed 2 bases from V and 6 bases from J, with 12 bases in between. CDR1 and CDR2 (germline): SGHRS, YFSETQ. This chain's CDR3 is CASSFLGGAEQYF. The CDR3 region has the DNA TGCGCCAGCAGCTTTCTCGGAGGGGCCGAGCAGTACTTC.

The chain is built from TRBV7-9 and TRBJ2-1; D is undetermined. CDR1 is SEHNR and CDR2 is FQNEAQ in the germline V gene (reference sequence). Trimming stripped 6 bases from V and 3 bases from J, with 15 bases between. The CDR3 contains 15 residues. The CDR3 DNA sequence: TGTGCCAGCAGTTTTGAGCTGATTATCTACAATGAGCAGTTCTTC. This translates into CASSFELIIYNEQFF.

This clone was seen more than once but under ten times. The V gene is TRBV7-8, the J gene TRBJ2-7, with TRBD1 matching over 7 bases. Germline CDR1 is SGHVS and CDR2 is FQNEAQ. V was clipped by 1 base and J by 3 bases; unmatched bases: 3. The CDR3 is made up of 14 amino acids. The CDR3 DNA reads as TGTGCCAGCAGCTTAGGAGGGGGCGGCTACGAGCAGTACTTC. It specifies CASSLGGGGYEQYF. The full variable domain, in which reference TRBV7-8 and TRBJ2-7 provide the parts outside the CDR3, is GAGVSQSPRYKVAKRGQDVALRCDPISGHVSLFWYQQALGQGPEFLTYFQNEAQLDKSGLPSDRFFAERPEGSVSTLKIQRTQQEDSAVYLCASSLGGGGYEQYFGPGTRLTVT.

The gene calls are TRBV9 and TRBJ2-7; 9 bases agree with TRBD1. This CDR3 has 14 residues. Germline V lookup: CDR1 SGDLS, CDR2 YYNGEE. Trimming took 4 bases from V and 2 from J; bases not matched to a gene: 4. The CDR3 region has the DNA TGTGCCAGCAGCACCAGACAGGGGGCCTACGAGCAGTACTTC. Translation: CASSTRQGAYEQYF.

The count of this clone is one. The chain uses TRBV2 and TRBJ1-4, with 7 bases matching TRBD1. The CDR3 length is 15 residues. V lost 5 bases to trimming and J lost 0 bases; unmatched junction nucleotides: 3. Germline V gene lookup returns CDR1 SNHLY and CDR2 FYNNEI. This chain's CDR3 is CASSRQGATNEKLFF. CDR3 nucleotides: TGTGCCAGCAGTAGGCAGGGGGCAACTAATGAAAAACTGTTTTTT.

V and J are TRBV7-2 and TRBJ1-4; 7 nucleotides agree with TRBD1. Trimming cost V 2 bases and J 4 bases; bases outside gene matches: 7. This CDR3 comprises 16 residues. CDR1 SGHTA and CDR2 FQGNSA come from the germline V gene. The CDR3 region has the DNA TGTGCCAGCAGCTTATTTCCGGACAGGATTAATGAAAAACTGTTTTTT. Residues: CASSLFPDRINEKLFF.

This clone was seen more than once but under ten times. The CDR3 nucleotides are TGTGCCAGCAGTTTATCGCTCCACTTGGGGGCCTATGAGCAGTTCTTC. Translation: CASSLSLHLGAYEQFF. The rearrangement links TRBV27 to TRBJ2-1; a possible D gene is TRBD1 (6 bases). Trimming pared 0 bases from V and 8 bases from J, leaving 17 bases between. Germline loops: CDR1 MNHEY, CDR2 SMNVEV (reference sequence). This CDR3 comprises 16 residues.

The chain uses TRBV7-2 and TRBJ1-1; D is possibly TRBD1 (6 bases). The CDR3 length is 15 residues. V was cut by 3 bases and J by 1 base, with 12 bases left in between. Germline V gives CDR1 SGHTA, CDR2 FQGNSA. The CDR3 bases are TGTGCCAGCAGCTTTAAACAGGGAGCGAACACTGAAGCTTTCTTT. As protein: CASSFKQGANTEAFF.

This chain uses TRBV2 with TRBJ2-3; D is perhaps TRBD2 (5 bases). Germline V gene lookup returns CDR1 SNHLY and CDR2 FYNNEI. V gave up 8 bases and J gave up 5 bases, with 8 bases separating them. The CDR3 sequence is 11 residues long. This CDR3 reads CASGERDTQYF. The CDR3 region has the DNA TGTGCCAGCGGGGAGCGAGATACGCAGTATTTT.

The table lists this clone with a count of one. The same CDR3 arises from other DNA sequences in this sample as well. The V call is TRBV6-1, the J call TRBJ2-7; D is uncertain. The germline CDR1 and CDR2 sequences are MNHNS and SASEGT. The CDR3 contains 10 residues. V was trimmed by 1 base and J by 11 bases, leaving 6 bases between them. The CDR3 DNA reads TGTGCCAGCAGTGAAGGACGGGAGTACTTC. It encodes CASSEGREYF.

This clone has ten or more counts. V is TRBV5-5 and J is TRBJ2-7, with D tentatively TRBD2 (5 bases). The germline gives CDR1 SGHKS, CDR2 YYEKEE (reference sequence). This CDR3 contains 15 residues. With 0 bases removed from V and 3 bases from J, the gap between germline ends came to 13 bases. In DNA, the CDR3 is TGTGCCAGCAGCTTGGGATACGGGATGGGCTACGAGCAGTACTTC. It yields the protein CASSLGYGMGYEQYF.

This chain uses TRBV15 with TRBJ2-1; TRBD2 aligns across 12 bases. The CDR3 sequence is 17 residues long. The germline V gene encodes CDR1 LNHNV and CDR2 YYDKDF (reference sequence). V trimming: 0 bases; J trimming: 2 bases; junction bases outside the gene matches: 2. The CDR3 DNA reads TGTGCCACCAGCAGAGATCGACTAGCGGGAGCCTACAATGAGCAGTTCTTC. It specifies CATSRDRLAGAYNEQFF.

The rearrangement uses TRBV10-2 and TRBJ2-7; TRBD2 matches at 9 bases. CDR3 size: 15 residues. Germline CDR1 reads WSHSY; CDR2 reads SAAADI. With 2 bases clipped from V and 4 bases from J, the junction kept 6 bases outside the gene matches. CDR3 protein: CASSESLAGIYEQYF. CDR3 coding DNA: TGCGCCAGCAGTGAGAGTCTAGCGGGAATATACGAGCAGTACTTC.

V gene TRBV18 combines with J gene TRBJ1-5, with D possibly matching TRBD1 (6 bases). CDR3 length: 15 amino acids. Germline assignment: CDR1 KGHSH and CDR2 LQKENI. With 0 bases removed from V and 9 bases from J, the gap between germline ends came to 15 bases. The CDR3 spells CASSPPNGGPSPQHF. CDR3 DNA sequence: TGTGCCAGCTCACCACCGAATGGGGGCCCCTCGCCCCAGCATTTT.

The rearrangement uses TRBV27 and TRBJ1-2; D uncertain. The CDR3 is made up of 15 amino acids. Germline values: CDR1 MNHEY, CDR2 SMNVEV (reference sequence). V was pared by 4 bases and J by 2 bases, with 14 bases between. CDR3 in amino acids: CASSSAHGGNYGYTF. The CDR3 DNA is TGTGCCAGCAGTTCCGCTCACGGAGGGAACTATGGCTACACCTTC.

V is TRBV2 and J is TRBJ2-2, with D possibly matching TRBD1 (6 bases). The CDR3 covers 14 residues. V lost 6 bases and J 6 bases, leaving 14 bases between the germline ends. CDR1 SNHLY and CDR2 FYNNEI come from the germline V gene. The CDR3 DNA reads as TGTGCCAGCAGCGACAGGAGTGGGGCCGGGGAGCTGTTTTTT. It encodes CASSDRSGAGELFF.

The chain carries TRBV7-9 and TRBJ2-2; a weak D match, TRBD2 (7 bases). Germline-derived CDR1 and CDR2 are SEHNR and FQNEAQ (reference sequence). The germline V and J ends were trimmed by 5 bases and 5 bases, with 18 bases remaining between them. CDR3 length equals 16 residues. CDR3 protein: CASSPWGGYDTGELFF. The CDR3, as DNA: TGTGCCAGCAGCCCGTGGGGGGGCTACGATACCGGGGAGCTGTTTTTT.

The chain couples TRBV11-1 to TRBJ2-5; 8 bases agree with TRBD1. The tail of the sequence fits TRBJ2-7 better, so the J call may be wrong. CDR1 and CDR2 from the germline V gene are SGHAT and FQDESV (reference sequence). CDR3 length equals 14 residues. DNA of the CDR3: TGTGCCAGCAGCTTAGTTGGGACAGGCTACGAGCAGTACTTC. As protein: CASSLVGTGYEQYF.

The chain is built from TRBV6-1 and TRBJ2-5, with D maybe TRBD1 (5 bases). Gene TRBJ2-7 matches the end of the DNA better, so the J call may be wrong. CDR3 size: 14 residues. Germline lookup yields CDR1 MNHNS and CDR2 SASEGT. The CDR3 sequence: CASSEFDRIGEQYF. Written as DNA, the CDR3 is TGTGCCAGCAGTGAGTTTGACAGAATCGGCGAGCAGTACTTC.

The V and J genes are TRBV7-3 and TRBJ2-1; the match to TRBD2 covers 9 bases. Looked up from germline, CDR1 is SGHTA and CDR2 is FQGTGA. Losses at the gene ends were 5 bases for V and 6 bases for J; bases not matched to a gene: 8. The CDR3 runs to 15 residues. DNA for the CDR3: TGTGCCAGCAGCCTGGCGGGGGGGGCGGGCAATGAGCAGTTCTTC. It translates to CASSLAGGAGNEQFF.

This chain links TRBV25-1 with TRBJ2-3; 9 bases fit TRBD1. Trimming at V came to 3 bases and at J to 3 bases, leaving 10 bases not matched to a gene. CDR1 is MGHDK and CDR2 is SYGVNS in the germline V gene. The CDR3 has 17 residues. The chain's CDR3 is CASSDIPRQGGTDTQYF. The CDR3 DNA is TGTGCCAGCAGTGATATCCCCCGACAGGGGGGGACAGATACGCAGTATTTT.